These 10 T cell receptor beta chains share one sample of origin, sequenced in a study of T cells in localized non-small cell lung cancer. Profiled with immunoSEQ multiplex PCR; TCRdb holds only in-frame clones, not every one. The repertoire holds under 40,000 clones, 78% seen once, with 35% to 40% in the top ten. The specimen comprised peripheral blood, sampled before any cancer treatment. Receptors originate from a male donor aged 60 or older with stage II squamous cell lung carcinoma.

The gene calls are TRBV6-6 and TRBJ2-1; 7 nucleotides align to TRBD2. The germline CDR1 and CDR2 sequences are MNHNY and SVGAGI (reference sequence). V was pared by 6 bases and J by 8 bases, with 4 bases of the junction left unmatched. The CDR3 loop spans 12 amino acids. This CDR3 is CASSPGGYEQFF. The CDR3 coding sequence is TGTGCCAGCAGCCCGGGGGGTTATGAGCAGTTCTTC.

The CDR3 is CASSPTGEGNEKLFF. The CDR3 bases are TGCGCCAGCAGCCCAACTGGGGAGGGGAATGAAAAACTGTTTTTT. This chain joins TRBV23-1 and TRBJ1-4; possibly TRBD1 for D (5 bases). TRBV23-1 is placed among ORFs of uncertain function. This CDR3 is 15 amino acids long. The V gene lost 6 bases and the J gene lost 5 bases, with 16 bases spanning the gap.

The V and J genes are TRBV7-2 and TRBJ2-3, with a weak D call TRBD2 (6 bases). CDR3 length: 15 amino acids. Trimming pared 3 bases from V and 3 bases from J, leaving 13 bases between. In germline, CDR1 is SGHTA, CDR2 FQGNSA. The DNA of the CDR3 is TGTGCCAGCAGCTTGGGCTCAGCGGGTACAGATACGCAGTATTTT. Translating gives CASSLGSAGTDTQYF.

The chain has TRBV19 and TRBJ2-7; D is uncertain. Germline V gene lookup returns CDR1 LNHDA and CDR2 SQIVND (reference sequence). The V end lost 6 bases, the J end lost 3 bases, and 15 bases lay between the germline ends. The CDR3 consists of 14 residues. CDR3 protein: CASSPYAAIYEQYF. The CDR3 coding sequence is TGTGCCAGTAGCCCCTATGCAGCGATCTACGAGCAGTACTTC.

This chain joins TRBV5-4 and TRBJ1-1, with no clear D. V was shortened by 3 bases and J by 5 bases, with 8 bases between the two germline ends. Germline CDR1 reads SGHNT; CDR2 reads YYREEE (reference sequence). There are 12 residues in the CDR3. CDR3 loop: CASSSDRTEAFF. The CDR3 region has the DNA TGTGCCAGCAGCTCTGACCGGACTGAAGCTTTCTTT.

This clone was observed a handful of times. This rearrangement joins TRBV6-5 to TRBJ1-1, with 8 nucleotides matching TRBD1. The length of the CDR3 is 15 residues. Germline CDR1 is MNHEY and CDR2 is SVGAGI. J lost 7 bases, V lost 2 bases, and 9 bases had no gene match. DNA of the CDR3: TGTGCCAGCAGTTACCGGACAGGGACGAGCGTTGAAGCTTTCTTT. The encoded protein is CASSYRTGTSVEAFF.

The genes are TRBV16 and TRBJ1-5, with D tentatively TRBD1 (6 bases). This CDR3 has 15 amino acids. V was shortened by 2 bases and J by 5 bases, with 13 bases between the two germline ends. CDR1 is KGHSY, CDR2 FQNENV, per germline. CDR3 protein: CASSQSGTLYQPQHF. CDR3 nucleotide sequence: TGTGCCAGCAGCCAAAGCGGGACACTTTATCAGCCCCAGCATTTT.

In DNA form, the CDR3 reads TGCGCCCGCAACGAGGGGGGTACTGGGGCCAACGTCCTGACTTTC. Protein: CARNEGGTGANVLTF. This sequence joins TRBV5-1 and TRBJ2-6; possibly TRBD1 or TRBD2 for D (6 bases each). Germline CDR1 and CDR2: SGHRS and YFSETQ. There are 15 residues in the CDR3. The V end lost 10 bases, the J end lost 2 bases, and 16 bases lay between the germline ends.

The chain links TRBV19 to TRBJ1-4, with a tentative D call TRBD1 (5 bases). V was clipped by 5 bases and J by 3 bases, with 16 bases between them. CDR3 length: 16 residues. Germline lookup yields CDR1 LNHDA and CDR2 SQIVND (reference sequence). The CDR3 DNA reads TGTGCCAGTAGTCGACGGACACAACGAGCTAATGAAAAACTGTTTTTT. Protein: CASSRRTQRANEKLFF.

The chain couples TRBV27 to TRBJ2-1; 10 nucleotides align to TRBD2. This CDR3 has 16 amino acids. CDR1 and CDR2 (germline): MNHEY, SMNVEV (reference sequence). Trimming at V came to 6 bases and at J to 7 bases, leaving 12 bases not matched to a gene. The chain's CDR3 is CASRPPKRGGMNEQFF. The CDR3 DNA sequence: TGTGCCAGCAGGCCACCAAAGCGGGGGGGCATGAATGAGCAGTTCTTC.